The TCR beta chain under discussion was sequenced for a study of control samples from healthy donors and cancer patients (dated by TCRdb to about 2020). Regarding this clone: The antigen it binds to is not known. No base-level quality is on record; no much larger clone is a single base apart.

Counted from cysteine to phenylalanine, this CDR3 has 15 amino acids. Of the read, only the CDR3 DNA is kept; its 45 bases are in frame from base 1. The trim is 5 bases for V and 0 bases for J, with a gap of 12 bases between the germline ends. In the germline V gene, CDR1 corresponds to SGHTA and CDR2 to FQGTGA. The library was obtained by the immunoSEQ multiplex PCR assay. In its TCRdb copy, this immuneACCESS table keeps in-frame sequences only and misses some clones. Where compared with another copy, unresolved V genes explain less than half of these, and the others have no known cause. The sample table lists around 81,000 clones, approximately 95% of them with a count of one. Roughly 1.5% of the sample goes to the ten largest clones.

Sequencing was performed on blood. The sequence came from a woman aged 25 to 39 in good health. The rearranged chain carries TRBV7-3 and TRBJ2-3, with the D call tentatively TRBD1 or TRBD2, each fitting 5 bases. The CDR3 amino acid sequence is: CASSPGTVSTDTQYF. The DNA is as follows: TGTGCCAGCAGCCCGGGGACGGTGAGCACAGATACGCAGTATTTT.